This T cell receptor (beta chain) emerged from a study of regulatory T cells in long-lasting Graves disease. The germline V gene encodes CDR1 SEHNR and CDR2 FQNEAQ (reference sequence). Trimming stripped 1 base from V and 4 bases from J, with 10 bases between. There are 14 residues in the CDR3. This clonotype occurred a few times. Time point in this sample: newly diagnosed GD, antithyroid drugs for less than 3 months. Extracted RNA from PBMCs served as the source of the TCR library. American Thyroid Association guidelines defined Graves' disease diagnosis. Construction of the TCR beta libraries employed iRepertoire HTBI primers in conjunction with Arm-PCR of CDR3 regions. TCRdb processed the multiplex PCR reads anew with MiXCR; each CDR3 protein has one entry. The data contain some 400,000 distinct CDR3 sequences, under 15% of them seen just once; the ten biggest clones take up around 15%. This sample also appeared in a second study, on T cells in Graves' hyperthyroidism and ophthalmopathy.

The gene calls are TRBV7-9 and TRBJ1-1; D is unclear. Sequencing was performed on peripheral blood mononuclear cells (PBMCs), taken at new diagnosis, from a patient treated with antithyroid drugs. The source of this sequence is a woman aged 30 to 39 with Graves disease. In DNA form, the CDR3 reads TGTGCCAGCAGCTTAGGTTACATGAGCACTGAAGCTTTCTTT. This sequence encodes CASSLGYMSTEAFF.